One sample yielded the 21 T cell receptor beta chains listed below, sequenced in a study of CD8 T cells in Susac syndrome (dated by TCRdb to 2018 to 2020). The library was produced with the immunoSEQ multiplex PCR assay. RNA was extracted using the RNeasy kit, and about 0.45 to 1 microgram was reverse transcribed with random hexamers. The public reads were run again by TCRdb, first through fastp at Q25 and then through MiXCR, and only productive beta chains were kept. Entries that share a CDR3 protein sequence are merged under the most common genes and DNA. Recorded for this sample are 130,000 or so distinct CDR3 sequences; nearly 96% of them occurred a single time. The ten largest clonotypes hold approximately 0.15% of the sample. The sample consisted of CD4+ T cells from PBMCs. The receptor set was obtained from a human donor with Susac syndrome.

V gene TRBV3-1 combines with J gene TRBJ2-7, with D uncertain. Germline CDR1 reads LGHDT; CDR2 reads YNNKEL (reference sequence). Trimming removed 2 bases from V and 7 bases from J, with 9 bases in between. This CDR3 is built from 12 residues. CDR3 protein: CASSQSQAEQYF. The CDR3 DNA follows: TGTGCCAGCAGCCAAAGCCAGGCAGAGCAGTACTTC.

The gene calls are TRBV2 and TRBJ1-1; D call uncertain. V was shortened by 4 bases and J by 1 base, with 10 bases between the two germline ends. Per germline, CDR1 SNHLY and CDR2 FYNNEI. The CDR3 totals 14 residues. The CDR3, as DNA: TGTGCCAGCAGTGTGGGCCTTCGGAACACTGAAGCTTTCTTT. Its protein product is CASSVGLRNTEAFF.

This chain connects TRBV3-1 to TRBJ1-2, with D maybe TRBD1 (5 bases). This CDR3 has 13 amino acids. CDR1 and CDR2 from the germline V gene are LGHDT and YNNKEL (reference sequence). V gave up 1 base and J gave up 6 bases, with 9 bases separating them. This chain's CDR3 is CASSQVPGNGYTF. The CDR3, as DNA: TGTGCCAGCAGCCAAGTGCCAGGGAATGGCTACACCTTC.

The rearrangement links TRBV3-1 to TRBJ1-2; D unresolved. Between the trimmed V and J ends, which lost 6 bases and 7 bases, there was a span of 12 bases. Germline CDR1 and CDR2: LGHDT and YNNKEL (reference sequence). The CDR3 extends over 12 amino acids. The CDR3 reads CASSLTAGGYTF. The CDR3 region has the DNA TGTGCCAGCAGTCTTACCGCGGGTGGCTACACCTTC. Complete variable domain (other parts from reference TRBV3-1 and TRBJ1-2): DTAVSQTPKYLVTQMGNDKSIKCEQNLGHDTMYWYKQDSKKFLKIMFSYNNKELIINETVPNRFSPKSPDKAHLNLHINSLELGDSAVYFCASSLTAGGYTFGSGTRLTVV.

The genes are TRBV5-4 and TRBJ1-3, with 12 bases identical to TRBD1. Trimming at V came to 4 bases and at J to 2 bases, leaving 4 bases not matched to a gene. Germline loops: CDR1 SGHNT, CDR2 YYREEE (reference sequence). The CDR3 loop spans 16 amino acids. CDR3 sequence: CASSPGTGGAGNTIYF. The CDR3 DNA is TGTGCCAGCAGCCCCGGGACAGGGGGCGCTGGAAACACCATATATTTT.

The chain links TRBV27 to TRBJ2-3; D remains ambiguous. The germline V gene encodes CDR1 MNHEY and CDR2 SMNVEV (reference sequence). Trimming shortened V by 8 bases and J by 7 bases, and 10 bases separated the two germline ends. This CDR3 spans 11 amino acids. CDR3 sequence (DNA): TGTGCCAGCCGCTACGTGTATACGCAGTATTTT. This codes for CASRYVYTQYF.

The chain combines TRBV9 with TRBJ2-3; 8 bases are shared with TRBD1. Germline CDR1 and CDR2: SGDLS and YYNGEE. The CDR3 has 16 amino acids. V lost 3 bases to trimming and J lost 1 base; unmatched junction nucleotides: 7. CDR3 sequence reads: CASSAEATGGTDTQYF. The CDR3 bases are TGTGCCAGCAGCGCCGAGGCGACAGGGGGCACAGATACGCAGTATTTT.

V and J are TRBV7-4 and TRBJ1-5, with D uncertain. V shed 3 bases and J shed 3 bases, with 9 bases lying between them. Germline CDR1 is SGHVT and CDR2 is SQSDAQ. There are 14 residues in the CDR3. The CDR3 DNA is TGTGCCAGCAGCTTCACTGCCCCCAATCAGCCCCAGCATTTT. Its translation: CASSFTAPNQPQHF. The entire variable domain, with the rest obtained from reference TRBV7-4 and TRBJ1-5, is as follows: GAGVSQSPRYKVAKRGRDVALRCDSISGHVTLYWYRQTLGQGSEVLTYSQSDAQRDKSGRPSGRFSAERPERSVSTLKIQRTEQGDSAVYLCASSFTAPNQPQHFGDGTRLSIL.

V gene TRBV6-2 or TRBV6-3 combines with J gene TRBJ2-7; 7 bases map to TRBD2. The germline gives CDR1 MNHEY, CDR2 SVGEGT. The CDR3 is 18 amino acids. After removal of 2 bases from V and 4 bases from J, the junction contained 17 bases not matched to a gene. The CDR3 nucleotides read TGTGCCAGCAGTTACCCAACTAGCGAGACTACCCGGGGGTACGAGCAGTACTTC. It specifies CASSYPTSETTRGYEQYF.

The V gene is TRBV28, the J gene TRBJ1-2; weak D call: TRBD1 (5 bases). Trimming stripped 5 bases from V and 2 bases from J, with 12 bases between. This CDR3 comprises 14 residues. Germline assignment: CDR1 MDHEN and CDR2 SYDVKM. The CDR3 here is CASSPGRENYGYTF. CDR3 sequence (DNA): TGTGCCAGCAGTCCGGGACGGGAGAACTATGGCTACACCTTC.

The chain combines TRBV15 with TRBJ2-5, with D perhaps TRBD1 (6 bases). The CDR3 has 15 residues. Germline lookup yields CDR1 LNHNV and CDR2 YYDKDF (reference sequence). Trimming took 1 base from V and 4 from J, leaving 13 bases between them. CDR3 amino acids: CATSRVQGGGETQYF. The CDR3 DNA reads TGTGCCACCAGCAGAGTACAGGGTGGAGGAGAGACCCAGTACTTC.

The gene calls are TRBV12-3 or TRBV12-4 and TRBJ2-6, with no clear D. The CDR3 is 16 residues long. Trimming pared 6 bases from V and 0 bases from J, leaving 12 bases between. CDR3 DNA: TGTGCCAGCAGGCCCGGGCCGAGCTCTGGGGCCAACGTCCTGACTTTC. The encoded protein is CASRPGPSSGANVLTF.

The chain links TRBV10-3 to TRBJ1-1; D call uncertain. The CDR3 totals 13 residues. Germline-derived CDR1 and CDR2 are ENHRY and SYGVKD. Trimming cost V 5 bases and J 5 bases, with 12 bases left between them. The CDR3 here is CAISSGEATEAFF. Written as DNA, the CDR3 is TGTGCCATCAGTAGTGGGGAGGCGACTGAAGCTTTCTTT.

This clonotype was observed a single time. This chain uses TRBV29-1 with TRBJ2-7; D uncertain. Trimming cost V 4 bases and J 2 bases, with 12 bases left between them. Germline V CDR1 and CDR2: SQVTM, ANQGSEA. The length of the CDR3 is 13 residues. Written as DNA, the CDR3 is TGCAGCGTTGTTGTGTTAGTACCCTACGAGCAGTACTTC. It encodes CSVVVLVPYEQYF.

The V call is TRBV19, the J call TRBJ1-2; unclear D gene. Trimming stripped 5 bases from V and 4 bases from J, with 11 bases between. The CDR3 is made up of 13 amino acids. Germline assignment: CDR1 LNHDA and CDR2 SQIVND (reference sequence). CDR3 sequence (DNA): TGTGCCAGTAGTCCTAGTGGACTCTATGGCTACACCTTC. It encodes CASSPSGLYGYTF. Using reference TRBV19 and TRBJ1-2 for the parts outside the CDR3, the full variable domain is DGGITQSPKYLFRKEGQNVTLSCEQNLNHDAMYWYRQDPGQGLRLIYYSQIVNDFQKGDIAEGYSVSREKKESFPLTVTSAQKNPTAFYLCASSPSGLYGYTFGSGTRLTVV.

V usage is TRBV20-1 and J usage is TRBJ2-5, with TRBD2 matching over 7 bases. CDR3 size: 14 residues. After removal of 5 bases from V and 5 bases from J, the junction contained 11 bases not matched to a gene. Germline CDR1 reads DFQATT; CDR2 reads SNEGSKA (reference sequence). The CDR3 spells CSAFLGRRAETQYF. The DNA for the CDR3 is TGCAGTGCTTTCCTCGGGAGGAGGGCCGAGACCCAGTACTTC.

V usage is TRBV12-3 or TRBV12-4 and J usage is TRBJ2-2, with TRBD2 identical over 15 bases. This CDR3 has 18 residues. V lost 5 bases and J lost 5; bases outside the gene matches: 9. The CDR3 nucleotides read TGTGCCAGCAGTCCCCGGACTAGCGGGAGGGCCGGGACCGGGGAGCTGTTTTTT. Residues: CASSPRTSGRAGTGELFF.

This chain joins TRBV12-3 or TRBV12-4 and TRBJ2-1, with D unresolved. The ends were cut back, 5 bases at V and 1 base at J, with 9 bases in the middle. The CDR3 spans 14 residues. The CDR3 nucleotides read TGTGCCAGCAGTGCCCTTGGTTCCTACAATGAGCAGTTCTTC. Translating gives CASSALGSYNEQFF.

The chain couples TRBV5-1 to TRBJ1-2; D gene ambiguous. CDR3 length: 13 amino acids. Trimming removed 0 bases from V and 4 bases from J, with 7 bases in between. Germline loops: CDR1 SGHRS, CDR2 YFSETQ. Here the CDR3 DNA reads TGCGCCAGCAGCTTGGCGAGCCCCTATGGCTACACCTTC. Amino acids: CASSLASPYGYTF.

CDR3 loop: CASGGLDQPQHF. In DNA form, the CDR3 reads TGTGCCAGCGGGGGGCTGGATCAGCCCCAGCATTTT. The chain carries TRBV28 and TRBJ1-5; possible D gene TRBD1, 6 bases. V shed 8 bases and J shed 5 bases, with 10 bases lying between them. The CDR3 is 12 residues long. CDR1 is MDHEN, CDR2 SYDVKM, per germline.

The V gene is TRBV5-1, the J gene TRBJ2-1; D not certain. Germline lookup yields CDR1 SGHRS and CDR2 YFSETQ. Trimming stripped 0 bases from V and 0 bases from J, with 10 bases between. This CDR3 comprises 16 residues. This chain's CDR3 is CASSLGGGSSYNEQFF. DNA of the CDR3: TGCGCCAGCAGCTTGGGAGGTGGAAGCTCCTACAATGAGCAGTTCTTC.